These 11 T cell receptor beta chains were sequenced from one sample in a study of blood T cell repertoires in COVID-19. The method was immunoSEQ multiplex PCR; TCRdb's version includes in-frame clones alone and lacks a portion of them. The sample lists fewer than 150,000 clones; 70% to 90% were seen once. Source material: peripheral blood. These receptors all stem from a woman in her 70s who had recovered from COVID-19.

This CDR3 reads CAISEYRGLEQYF. The CDR3 bases are TGTGCCATCAGTGAGTACAGGGGGCTCGAGCAGTACTTC. J is TRBJ2-7 and V is TRBV10-3; TRBD1 agrees at 9 bases. V gave up 1 base and J gave up 6 bases; unmatched junction bases: 1. Germline V gene lookup returns CDR1 ENHRY and CDR2 SYGVKD. The CDR3 consists of 13 residues.

V gene TRBV30 combines with J gene TRBJ1-6, with a tentative D call TRBD1 (6 bases). The CDR3 covers 11 residues. CDR1 and CDR2 from the germline V gene are GTSNPN and SVGIG (reference sequence). Trimming took 2 bases from V and 10 from J, leaving 6 bases between them. CDR3 in amino acids: CAWSQGSPLHF. The CDR3 bases are TGTGCCTGGAGTCAGGGGTCACCCCTCCACTTT.

This clone occurred once. The CDR3 is CASSLARGRTEAFF. CDR3 coding DNA: TGTGCCAGCAGTTTGGCCAGGGGGAGGACTGAAGCTTTCTTT. The rearrangement links TRBV28 to TRBJ1-1, with 7 bases aligning to TRBD1. The V gene end was trimmed by 3 bases and the J gene end by 5 bases; junction bases not matched to a gene: 6. The CDR3 covers 14 residues. The germline V gene encodes CDR1 MDHEN and CDR2 SYDVKM.

V usage is TRBV5-1 and J usage is TRBJ2-1; D not resolved. The CDR3 extends over 14 amino acids. CDR1 SGHRS and CDR2 YFSETQ come from the germline V gene. Between the trimmed V and J ends, which lost 2 bases and 0 bases, there was a span of 6 bases. The CDR3 DNA reads as TGCGCCAGCAGCTTCATGAGCTCCTACAATGAGCAGTTCTTC. It is translated as CASSFMSSYNEQFF. The whole variable domain, filled in from reference TRBV5-1 and TRBJ2-1, reads KAGVTQTPRYLIKTRGQQVTLSCSPISGHRSVSWYQQTPGQGLQFLFEYFSETQRNKGNFPGRFSGRQFSNSRSEMNVSTLELGDSALYLCASSFMSSYNEQFFGPGTRLTVL.

The gene calls are TRBV11-2 and TRBJ2-2, with D maybe TRBD1 (5 bases). The CDR3 covers 14 residues. Germline V lookup: CDR1 SGHAT, CDR2 FQNNGV. The germline V and J ends were trimmed by 11 bases and 3 bases, with 16 bases remaining between them. CDR3 residues: CAHKGAPDTGELFF. The CDR3 DNA sequence: TGTGCCCATAAAGGGGCGCCAGACACCGGGGAGCTGTTTTTT.

The chain links TRBV7-9 to TRBJ1-2, with D maybe TRBD1 (6 bases). The V gene lost 5 bases and the J gene lost 4 bases, with 11 bases spanning the gap. The germline V gene has CDR1 SEHNR and CDR2 FQNEAQ (reference sequence). This CDR3 is 13 amino acids long. In DNA form, the CDR3 reads TGTGCCAGCAGCCGGACAGACGTCTATGGCTACACCTTC. It translates to CASSRTDVYGYTF.

The V gene is TRBV6-1, the J gene TRBJ2-1, with D unresolved. The germline gives CDR1 MNHNS, CDR2 SASEGT. The V gene lost 3 bases and the J gene lost 9 bases, with 12 bases spanning the gap. This CDR3 has 13 amino acids. CDR3 DNA sequence: TGTGCCAGCAGTGAGTCGAGCGTCGGTGAGCAGTTCTTC. Protein product: CASSESSVGEQFF.

CDR3 in DNA: TGTGCCAGCAGCCCCGAAACCGGGACTGAAGCTTTCTTT. This gives the protein CASSPETGTEAFF. The chain joins TRBV12-3 or TRBV12-4 to TRBJ1-1; D gene ambiguous. This CDR3 is 13 amino acids long. Trimming left V 6 bases short and J 5 bases short, with 13 bases between.

This sequence joins TRBV5-1 and TRBJ2-3, with 10 bases fitting TRBD2. Trimming removed 3 bases from V and 4 bases from J; junction bases left unmatched: 8. The CDR3 has 16 residues. Germline V gene sequence: CDR1 SGHRS, CDR2 YFSETQ. The CDR3 here is CASSYELAGFADTQYF. CDR3 bases: TGCGCCAGCAGCTACGAACTAGCGGGATTCGCAGATACGCAGTATTTT. Using reference TRBV5-1 and TRBJ2-3 for the parts outside the CDR3, the full variable domain is KAGVTQTPRYLIKTRGQQVTLSCSPISGHRSVSWYQQTPGQGLQFLFEYFSETQRNKGNFPGRFSGRQFSNSRSEMNVSTLELGDSALYLCASSYELAGFADTQYFGPGTRLTVL.

The rearrangement joins TRBV28 to TRBJ1-2, with a tentative D call TRBD1 (6 bases). CDR3 length: 13 residues. Germline CDR1 is MDHEN and CDR2 is SYDVKM. Trimming cost V 6 bases and J 5 bases, with 13 bases left between them. The CDR3, as DNA: TGTGCCAGCAGCCCCGGACAGCATTATGGCTACACCTTC. It yields the protein CASSPGQHYGYTF.

The rearrangement links TRBV3-1 (or the pseudogene TRBV3-2) to TRBJ1-2; 7 bases align to TRBD1. With V trimmed by 1 base and J by 8 bases, 19 bases remained unmatched. The CDR3 runs 18 residues. Germline CDR1 LGHDT, CDR2 YNNKEL (reference sequence). The CDR3 DNA reads TGTGCCAGCAGCCAAGGGGCGGGACAGAGGCCCTGCGATATAGGCTACACCTTC. Residues: CASSQGAGQRPCDIGYTF.